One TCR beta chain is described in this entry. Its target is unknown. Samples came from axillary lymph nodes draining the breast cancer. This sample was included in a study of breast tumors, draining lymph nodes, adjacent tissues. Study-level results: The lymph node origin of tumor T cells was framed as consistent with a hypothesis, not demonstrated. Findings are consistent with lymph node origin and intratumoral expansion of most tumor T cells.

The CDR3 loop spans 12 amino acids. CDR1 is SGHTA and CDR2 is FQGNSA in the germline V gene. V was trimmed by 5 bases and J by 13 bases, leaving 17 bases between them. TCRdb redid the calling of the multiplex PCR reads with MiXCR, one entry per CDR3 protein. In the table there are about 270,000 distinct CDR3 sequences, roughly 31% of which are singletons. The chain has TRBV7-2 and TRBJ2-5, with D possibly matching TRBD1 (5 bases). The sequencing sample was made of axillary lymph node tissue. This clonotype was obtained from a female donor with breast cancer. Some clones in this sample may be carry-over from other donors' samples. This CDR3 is CASSQEGAQGYF. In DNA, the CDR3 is TGTGCCAGCAGCCAAGAAGGGGCTCAGGGGTACTTC. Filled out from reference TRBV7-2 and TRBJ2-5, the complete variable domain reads GAGVSQSPSNKVTEKGKDVELRCDPISGHTALYWYRQSLGQGLEFLIYFQGNSAPDKSGLPSDRFSAERTGGSVSTLTIQRTQQEDSAVYLCASSQEGAQGYFGPGTRLLVL.